The TCR beta chain described here comes from a study of T cells in Graves' hyperthyroidism and ophthalmopathy. Study-wide findings and caveats: The model foresaw ophthalmopathy a median 6.5 months prior to onset.

This clonotype showed up many times. Its specificity is not known. V lost 3 bases and J lost 1; bases outside the gene matches: 14. The length of the CDR3 is 18 residues. Amplification of TCR beta CDR3 regions was performed using RNA transcripts as template. When the TCR CDR3 underwent first-round RT-PCR, the HTBI primer set was used. A single record per CDR3 protein comes from TCRdb applying MiXCR to the multiplex PCR reads. The repertoire holds under 200,000 distinct CDR3 sequences, with about 9.4% as singletons. Sequences were obtained from blood. The sequence derives from a woman aged 18-29 years with Graves' hyperthyroidism that later progressed to Graves' ophthalmopathy. This sequence joins TRBV12-3 or TRBV12-4 and TRBJ2-7; 8 bases line up with TRBD1. The CDR3 region is CASSFGGQAGKGSYEQYF. As DNA, the CDR3 is TGTGCCAGCAGTTTCGGGGGACAGGCCGGGAAAGGATCCTACGAGCAGTACTTC.